This T cell receptor (beta chain) was profiled in a study of blood T cell repertoires in COVID-19. On the study more broadly: Sites across the United States, Italy and Spain contributed samples from acute and convalescent COVID-19. From T cells, B-cell-depleted T cells, or PBMCs came the material, which was cDNA or gDNA.

Using immunoSEQ multiplex PCR, the repertoire was profiled, and TCRdb retains in-frame clones only, with some absent. Of roughly 160,000 clones in the sample, 82% are singletons; the top ten hold approximately 10%. The CDR3 loop spans 12 amino acids. Germline CDR1 KGHSH, CDR2 LQKENI. The ends were cut back, 0 bases at V and 8 bases at J, with 7 bases in the middle. The receptor was derived from a woman of 80 years or more with active or convalescent COVID-19. The sample taken for sequencing was peripheral blood. The chain has TRBV18 and TRBJ1-1; no clear D. This chain's CDR3 is CASSPPRPEAFF. The CDR3 bases are TGTGCCAGCTCACCACCGCGGCCAGAAGCTTTCTTT.